A single sample gave rise to the 13 T cell receptor beta chains below, sequenced in a study of OX40 agonist ivuxolimab in advanced cancers. Produced via immunoSEQ multiplex PCR; TCRdb's table is partial and in-frame only. The table shows tens of thousands of clones, with roughly 77% occurring only once. The specimen was CD4+ or CD8+ T cells sorted from blood, collected in a trial of the OX40 agonist ivuxolimab. Every receptor here comes from an adult with an advanced solid tumor such as melanoma, head and neck, liver or kidney cancer.

This clone occurred a few times. The chain employs TRBV20-1 and TRBJ1-2, with D hard to call. The germline gives CDR1 DFQATT, CDR2 SNEGSKA (reference sequence). CDR3 length: 10 amino acids. V was trimmed by 3 bases and J by 8 bases, leaving 7 bases between them. The CDR3 region has the DNA TGCAGTGCTAGGAGAGCAGGCTACACCTTC. Protein: CSARRAGYTF.

The chain carries TRBV14 and TRBJ2-7; 9 positions match TRBD1. CDR1 SGHDN and CDR2 FVKESK come from the germline V gene. V trimming: 1 base; J trimming: 3 bases; junction bases outside the gene matches: 10. The CDR3 covers 17 residues. The CDR3 sequence: CASSQGIRDREGYEQYF. CDR3 in DNA: TGTGCCAGCAGCCAAGGGATTCGGGACAGGGAGGGCTACGAGCAGTACTTC.

The rearrangement uses TRBV5-1 and TRBJ2-3; 8 positions match TRBD1. Per the germline V gene, CDR1 is SGHRS and CDR2 is YFSETQ. J was trimmed by 5 bases and V by 0 bases; bases with no gene match: 5. This CDR3 has 15 residues. The CDR3 protein is CASSLAGTGLDTQYF. Written as DNA, the CDR3 is TGCGCCAGCAGCTTGGCGGGGACAGGCCTAGATACGCAGTATTTT.

A few counts support this clone. V is TRBV5-1 and J is TRBJ2-2; D tentatively reads TRBD1 or TRBD2 (5 bases each). The length of the CDR3 is 14 residues. Trimming removed 4 bases at V and 7 bases at J, with 14 bases between. Germline V gene lookup returns CDR1 SGHRS and CDR2 YFSETQ. The CDR3 protein is CASSPGRRGGELFF. CDR3 bases: TGCGCCAGCAGCCCGGGACGTCGGGGCGGGGAGCTGTTTTTT.

This rearrangement joins TRBV6-5 to TRBJ2-3, with TRBD1 matching 8 bases. Germline V CDR1 and CDR2: MNHEY, SVGAGI. The CDR3 totals 15 residues. The V segment lost 4 bases and the J segment 1 base; nucleotides outside the gene matches: 4. CDR3 nucleotides: TGTGCCAGCAGTTCAGGGGGCGTTGGCACAGATACGCAGTATTTT. This codes for CASSSGGVGTDTQYF.

The gene calls are TRBV9 and TRBJ1-5; the D is unclear. V lost 0 bases to trimming and J lost 0 bases, with 7 bases between them. Per germline, CDR1 SGDLS and CDR2 YYNGEE. This CDR3 region has 15 residues. The CDR3 DNA reads TGTGCCAGCAGCGTAGACAATTATAGCAATCAGCCCCAGCATTTT. Protein product: CASSVDNYSNQPQHF.

The chain is built from TRBV28 and TRBJ2-1; D remains unclear. The CDR3 length is 12 residues. Germline CDR1 and CDR2: MDHEN and SYDVKM. Trimming stripped 4 bases from V and 13 bases from J, with 14 bases between. CDR3 sequence reads: CASSSRDRGQFF. The CDR3, as DNA: TGTGCCAGCAGTTCACGCGACCGAGGCCAGTTCTTC.

For the CDR3, the DNA is TGTGCCAGCAGCTCGTGGGGACAGGGTTCGGGCAATCAGCCCCAGCATTTT. Translated, it gives CASSSWGQGSGNQPQHF. The chain couples TRBV5-6 to TRBJ1-5, with 9 bases that match TRBD1. The germline V gene encodes CDR1 SGHDT and CDR2 YYEEEE. This CDR3 has 17 residues. The ends lost 3 bases at V and 2 bases at J; junction bases unmatched: 9.

The chain couples TRBV7-9 to TRBJ2-1, with TRBD1 identical over 9 bases. Germline CDR1 and CDR2: SEHNR and FQNEAQ (reference sequence). The CDR3 length is 14 residues. Trimming at V came to 3 bases and at J to 3 bases, leaving 0 bases not matched to a gene. As DNA, the CDR3 is TGTGCCAGCAGCTTGACAGGGGGCTACAATGAGCAGTTCTTC. This codes for CASSLTGGYNEQFF.

CDR3 sequence: CASSQRIRGASTDTQYF. CDR3 sequence (DNA): TGTGCCAGCAGCCAGAGAATCCGCGGCGCTAGCACAGATACGCAGTATTTT. The rearrangement joins TRBV14 to TRBJ2-3; D uncertain. Trimming removed 3 bases from V and 0 bases from J, with 16 bases in between. The CDR3 length is 17 residues. The germline V gene encodes CDR1 SGHDN and CDR2 FVKESK.

The chain uses TRBV12-5 and TRBJ1-4, with a possible D match to TRBD1 (6 bases). CDR3 length: 14 amino acids. In germline, CDR1 is LGHNT, CDR2 FRNRAP. V lost 9 bases and J 8 bases, leaving 19 bases between the germline ends. CDR3 coding DNA: TGTGCTAGCGCTCGGACAGTTGGCTGCGAAAAACTGTTTTTT. It yields the protein CASARTVGCEKLFF.

The chain has TRBV5-4 and TRBJ2-7; 8 bases line up with TRBD1. The CDR3 has 15 amino acids. Germline CDR1 is SGHNT and CDR2 is YYREEE (reference sequence). Trimming at V came to 4 bases and at J to 0 bases, leaving 6 bases not matched to a gene. The CDR3 DNA sequence: TGTGCCAGCAGCCCTCCGACAGGGGACTCCTACGAGCAGTACTTC. It codes for CASSPPTGDSYEQYF.

The chain uses TRBV27 and TRBJ1-3; D perhaps matches TRBD1 (5 bases). This CDR3 is built from 14 residues. Germline loops: CDR1 MNHEY, CDR2 SMNVEV (reference sequence). The germline V and J ends were trimmed by 5 bases and 3 bases, with 11 bases remaining between them. CDR3 in amino acids: CASSPGPNGNTIYF. For the CDR3, the DNA is TGTGCCAGCAGTCCGGGACCGAATGGAAACACCATATATTTT.